This T cell receptor (beta chain) emerged from a study of T cell responses to AZD1222 COVID-19 vaccine. TCRdb's copy holds only in-frame clones and misses some; the assay was immunoSEQ multiplex PCR. The repertoire holds 150,000 to 200,000 clones, with about 89% as singletons. CDR3 length equals 15 residues. Trimming took 2 bases from V and 1 from J, leaving 11 bases between them. Germline V gives CDR1 SGHTA, CDR2 FQGNSA. Here the sequenced sample was peripheral blood, taken 28 days after the second AZD1222 dose. The J gene is TRBJ1-1, the V gene TRBV7-2; D remains unclear. This TCR derives from an adult who received the AZD1222 COVID-19 vaccine. The DNA of the CDR3 is TGTGCCAGCAGCTTAAGTTCGGTACCGAACACTGAAGCTTTCTTT. It yields the protein CASSLSSVPNTEAFF.